This T cell receptor beta chain was obtained from a study of blood T cell repertoires in COVID-19. Between the trimmed V and J ends, which lost 9 bases and 9 bases, there was a span of 18 bases. The CDR3 is 13 amino acids. Germline lookup yields CDR1 LNHDA and CDR2 SQIVND (reference sequence). Method: immunoSEQ multiplex PCR; TCRdb's copy keeps in-frame clones and lacks some. The sample carries about 45,000 clones, 87% recorded once. The sequence derives from an elderly woman in a cohort sampled during active or convalescent COVID-19. The rearrangement joins TRBV19 to TRBJ1-5; D gene ambiguous. The sample consisted of peripheral blood. The CDR3 protein is CASTLFPEGPQHF. DNA for the CDR3: TGTGCCAGCACCCTTTTCCCAGAGGGGCCCCAGCATTTT. Based on the CDR3 plus reference TRBV19 and TRBJ1-5, the full variable domain is DGGITQSPKYLFRKEGQNVTLSCEQNLNHDAMYWYRQDPGQGLRLIYYSQIVNDFQKGDIAEGYSVSREKKESFPLTVTSAQKNPTAFYLCASTLFPEGPQHFGDGTRLSIL.